The source of this TCR beta chain is a study of PD-L1 blockade in urothelial cancer. Study-level information: Male patients with bladder-origin urothelial cancer numbered about 85% of the 29. The number of prior chemotherapy regimens per patient was 0 to 3. Median T cell yield from blood was over 130,000. Study conclusions and caveats: When pretreatment blood TCR clonality was below the median, it predicted better survival.

Worth noting for this clone: Its specificity is unknown.

Using immunoSEQ multiplex PCR, the repertoire was profiled, and TCRdb retains in-frame clones only, with some absent. The sample lists roughly 50,000 clones; 70% to 80% were seen once. Looked up from germline, CDR1 is SGHDT and CDR2 is YYEEEE. CDR3 length equals 16 residues. V shed 1 base and J shed 2 bases, with 16 bases lying between them. J is TRBJ2-7 and V is TRBV5-6; D might be TRBD1 (5 bases). This specimen was PBMCs, taken around atezolizumab (anti-PD-L1) treatment. This receptor was taken from a man between 65 and 85 years old with urothelial cancer. The CDR3 sequence is CASSLRPRQGTYEQYF. The CDR3 region has the DNA TGTGCCAGCAGCTTGAGGCCGAGGCAGGGAACCTACGAGCAGTACTTC.